This TCR beta chain originates from a study of cytomegalovirus exposure and HLA in healthy donors. This CDR3 is 16 amino acids long. Germline V lookup: CDR1 SGDLS, CDR2 YYNGEE. V was clipped by 0 bases and J by 1 base, with 13 bases between them. A note on this clone: The target antigen is unknown.

Overall study results and limits: A later look showed TCR association rates differing by HLA locus, highest for DRB1 and lowest for HLA-C.

The PCR was carried out with 60 Vbeta primers and 13 Jbeta primers. Per the authors' pipeline: It was a later analysis that counted 75 million to 90 million unique TCR beta chains, of which around 11 million were shared. Using immunoSEQ multiplex PCR, the repertoire was profiled, and TCRdb retains in-frame clones only, with some absent. That table gives V, J and clone size, and the DNA gave D and trimming. This sample's table has about 130,000 clones. Sequencing was carried out using PBMCs. The sequence derives from an older woman in good health and CMV-seronegative. The chain recombines TRBV9 with TRBJ1-1, with no clear D. CDR3 DNA sequence: TGTGCCAGCAGCGTAGGTCCAACCTCCGGGAACACTGAAGCTTTCTTT. Protein sequence: CASSVGPTSGNTEAFF.